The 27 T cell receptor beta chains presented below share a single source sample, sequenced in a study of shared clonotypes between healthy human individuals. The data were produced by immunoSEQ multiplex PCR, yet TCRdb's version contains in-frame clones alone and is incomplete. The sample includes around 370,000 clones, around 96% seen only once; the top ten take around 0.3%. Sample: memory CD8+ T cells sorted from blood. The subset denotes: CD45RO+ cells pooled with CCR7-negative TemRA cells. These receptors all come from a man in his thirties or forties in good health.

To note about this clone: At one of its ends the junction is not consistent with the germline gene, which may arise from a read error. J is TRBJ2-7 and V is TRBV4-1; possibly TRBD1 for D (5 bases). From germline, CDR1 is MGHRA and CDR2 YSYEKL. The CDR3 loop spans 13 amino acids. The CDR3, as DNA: TGCGCCAGCAGCCAAGAACCGCAGGGCCATCGGTTCTTC. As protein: CASSQEPQGHRFF.

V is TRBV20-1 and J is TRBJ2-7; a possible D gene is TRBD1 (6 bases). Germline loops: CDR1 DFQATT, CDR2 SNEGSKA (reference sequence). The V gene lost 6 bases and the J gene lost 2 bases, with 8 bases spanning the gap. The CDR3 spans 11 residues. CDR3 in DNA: TGCAGTGCCAACAGGGCCTACGAGCAGTACTTC. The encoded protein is CSANRAYEQYF.

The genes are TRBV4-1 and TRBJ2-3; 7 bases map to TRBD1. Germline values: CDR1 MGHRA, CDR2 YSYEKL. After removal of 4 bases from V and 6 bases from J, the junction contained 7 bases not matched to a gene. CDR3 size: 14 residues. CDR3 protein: CASSRFPRGDTQYF. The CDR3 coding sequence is TGCGCCAGCAGCCGATTCCCCAGGGGGGATACGCAGTATTTT.

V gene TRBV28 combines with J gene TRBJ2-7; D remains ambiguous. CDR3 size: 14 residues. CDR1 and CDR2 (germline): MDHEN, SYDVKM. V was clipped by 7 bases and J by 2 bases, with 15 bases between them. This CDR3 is CASTSVGKAYEQYF. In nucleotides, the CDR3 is TGTGCCAGCACCTCGGTTGGAAAGGCCTACGAGCAGTACTTC.

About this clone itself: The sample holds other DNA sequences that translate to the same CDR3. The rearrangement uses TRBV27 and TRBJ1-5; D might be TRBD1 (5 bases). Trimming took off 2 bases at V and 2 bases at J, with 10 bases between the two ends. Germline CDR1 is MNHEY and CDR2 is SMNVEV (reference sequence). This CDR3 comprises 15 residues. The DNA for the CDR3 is TGTGCCAGCAGTTTAGGGGCAGGGCGCAATCAGCCCCAGCATTTT. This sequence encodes CASSLGAGRNQPQHF.

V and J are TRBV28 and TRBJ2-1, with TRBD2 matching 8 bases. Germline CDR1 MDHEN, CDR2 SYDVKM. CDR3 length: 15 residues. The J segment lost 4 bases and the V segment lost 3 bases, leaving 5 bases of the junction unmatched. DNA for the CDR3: TGTGCCAGCAGTTTGGAGGGGACTAGATACAATGAGCAGTTCTTC. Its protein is CASSLEGTRYNEQFF.

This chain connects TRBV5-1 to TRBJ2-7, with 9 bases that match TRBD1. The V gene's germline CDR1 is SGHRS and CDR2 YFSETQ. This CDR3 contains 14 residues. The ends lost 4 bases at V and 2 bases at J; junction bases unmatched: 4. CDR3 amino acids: CASSPRDRAYEQYF. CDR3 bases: TGCGCCAGCAGCCCCCGGGACAGGGCCTACGAGCAGTACTTC.

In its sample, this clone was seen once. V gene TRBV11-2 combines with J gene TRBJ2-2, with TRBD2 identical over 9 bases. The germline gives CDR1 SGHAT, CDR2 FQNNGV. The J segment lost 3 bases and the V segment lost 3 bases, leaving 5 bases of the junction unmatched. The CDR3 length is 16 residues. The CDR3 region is CASSFLGLAHTGELFF. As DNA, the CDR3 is TGTGCCAGCAGCTTCTTAGGACTAGCGCACACCGGGGAGCTGTTTTTT.

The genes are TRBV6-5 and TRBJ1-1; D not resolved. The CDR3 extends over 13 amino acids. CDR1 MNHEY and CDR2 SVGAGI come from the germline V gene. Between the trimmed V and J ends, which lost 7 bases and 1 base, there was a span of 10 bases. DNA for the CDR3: TGTGCCAGCAATCAGGAACCGAACACTGAAGCTTTCTTT. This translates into CASNQEPNTEAFF.

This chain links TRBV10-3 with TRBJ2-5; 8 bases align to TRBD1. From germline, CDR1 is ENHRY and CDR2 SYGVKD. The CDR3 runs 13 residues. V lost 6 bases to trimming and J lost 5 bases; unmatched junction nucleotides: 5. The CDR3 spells CAIRGQVRETQYF. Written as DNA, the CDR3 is TGTGCCATCAGGGGACAGGTACGGGAGACCCAGTACTTC.

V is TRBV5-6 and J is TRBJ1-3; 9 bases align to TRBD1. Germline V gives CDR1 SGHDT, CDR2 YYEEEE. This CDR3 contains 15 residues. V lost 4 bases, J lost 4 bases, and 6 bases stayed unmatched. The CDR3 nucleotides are TGTGCCAGCAGCCCGGGACAGGGTTCCGGAAACACCATATATTTT. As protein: CASSPGQGSGNTIYF.

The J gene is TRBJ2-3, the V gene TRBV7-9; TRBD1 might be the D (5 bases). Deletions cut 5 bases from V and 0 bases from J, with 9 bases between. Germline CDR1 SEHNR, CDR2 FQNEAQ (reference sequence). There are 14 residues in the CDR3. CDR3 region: CASSPGQSTDTQYF. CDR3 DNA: TGTGCCAGCAGCCCAGGGCAGAGCACAGATACGCAGTATTTT.

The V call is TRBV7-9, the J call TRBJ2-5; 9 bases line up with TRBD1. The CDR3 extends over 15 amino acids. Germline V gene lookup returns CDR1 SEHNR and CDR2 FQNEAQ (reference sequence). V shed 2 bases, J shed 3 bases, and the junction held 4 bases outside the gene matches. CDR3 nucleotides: TGTGCCAGCAGCTTACCGGGACAGGGTAAAGAGACCCAGTACTTC. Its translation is CASSLPGQGKETQYF.

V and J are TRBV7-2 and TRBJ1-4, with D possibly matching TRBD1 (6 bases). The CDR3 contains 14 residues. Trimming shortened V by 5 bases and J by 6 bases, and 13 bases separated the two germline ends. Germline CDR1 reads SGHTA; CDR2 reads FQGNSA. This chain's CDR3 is CASSRDTPYEKLFF. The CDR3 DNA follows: TGTGCCAGCAGCAGGGACACCCCATATGAAAAACTGTTTTTT.

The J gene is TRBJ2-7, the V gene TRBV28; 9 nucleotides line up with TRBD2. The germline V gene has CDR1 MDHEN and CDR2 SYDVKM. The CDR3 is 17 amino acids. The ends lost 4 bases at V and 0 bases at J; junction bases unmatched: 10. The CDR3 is CASSSPRLAGPSYEQYF. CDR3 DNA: TGTGCCAGCAGTTCCCCCCGGCTAGCGGGACCCTCCTACGAGCAGTACTTC.

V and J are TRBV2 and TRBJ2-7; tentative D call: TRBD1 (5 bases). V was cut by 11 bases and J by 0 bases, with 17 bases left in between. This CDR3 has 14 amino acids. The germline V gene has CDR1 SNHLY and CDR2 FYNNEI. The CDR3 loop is CAGNRQSSSYEQYF. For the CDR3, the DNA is TGTGCCGGAAATCGACAGTCCAGCTCCTACGAGCAGTACTTC.

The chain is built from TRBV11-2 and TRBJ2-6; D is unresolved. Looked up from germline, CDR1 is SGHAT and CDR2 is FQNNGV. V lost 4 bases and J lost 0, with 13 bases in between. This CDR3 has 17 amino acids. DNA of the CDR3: TGTGCCAGCAGCTCATATTTACGGCCCTCTGGGGCCAACGTCCTGACTTTC. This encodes CASSSYLRPSGANVLTF.

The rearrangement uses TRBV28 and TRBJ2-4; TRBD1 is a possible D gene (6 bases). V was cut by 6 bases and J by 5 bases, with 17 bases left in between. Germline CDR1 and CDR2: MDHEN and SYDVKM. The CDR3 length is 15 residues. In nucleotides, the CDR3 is TGTGCCAGCAGCTCTTTCGGGACACCCCAAAACATTCAGTACTTC. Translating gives CASSSFGTPQNIQYF.

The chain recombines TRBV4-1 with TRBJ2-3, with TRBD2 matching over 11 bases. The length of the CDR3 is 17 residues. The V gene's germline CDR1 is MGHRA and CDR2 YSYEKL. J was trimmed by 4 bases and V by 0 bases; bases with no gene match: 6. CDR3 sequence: CASSQDGVAGGADTQYF. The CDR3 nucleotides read TGCGCCAGCAGCCAAGATGGGGTAGCGGGAGGGGCAGATACGCAGTATTTT.

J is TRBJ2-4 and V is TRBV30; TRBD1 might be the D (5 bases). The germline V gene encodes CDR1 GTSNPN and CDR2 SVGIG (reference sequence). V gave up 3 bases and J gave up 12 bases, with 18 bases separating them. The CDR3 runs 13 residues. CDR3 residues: CAWSEIQGGSQYF. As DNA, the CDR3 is TGTGCCTGGAGCGAGATCCAGGGTGGTAGTCAGTACTTC.

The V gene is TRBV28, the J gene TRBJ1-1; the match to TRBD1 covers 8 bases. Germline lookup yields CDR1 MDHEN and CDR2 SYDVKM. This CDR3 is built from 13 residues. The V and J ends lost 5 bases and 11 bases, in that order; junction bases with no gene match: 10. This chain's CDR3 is CASSPNGRGRAFF. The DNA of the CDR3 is TGTGCCAGCAGTCCAAACGGCAGGGGGCGGGCTTTCTTT.

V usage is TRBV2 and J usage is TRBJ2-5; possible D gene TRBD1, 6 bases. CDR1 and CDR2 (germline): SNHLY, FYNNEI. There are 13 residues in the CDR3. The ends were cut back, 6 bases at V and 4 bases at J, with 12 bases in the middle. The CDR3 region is CASSSDRPETQYF. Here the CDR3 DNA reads TGTGCCAGCAGCTCCGACAGGCCAGAGACCCAGTACTTC.

CDR3 DNA: TGTGCCAGCAGCTTAGCGGGAAACCGATACGAGCAGTACTTC. This encodes CASSLAGNRYEQYF. This rearrangement joins TRBV5-4 to TRBJ2-7; 7 nucleotides match TRBD2. CDR1 and CDR2 from the germline V gene are SGHNT and YYREEE (reference sequence). The CDR3 runs 14 residues. Losses at the gene ends were 2 bases for V and 4 bases for J; bases not matched to a gene: 6.

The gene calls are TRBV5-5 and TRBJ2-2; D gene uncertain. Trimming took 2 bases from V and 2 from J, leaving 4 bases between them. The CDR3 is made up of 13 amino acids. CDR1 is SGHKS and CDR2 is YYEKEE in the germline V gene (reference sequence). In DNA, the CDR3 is TGTGCCAGCAGCTTAGGAAACACCGGGGAGCTGTTTTTT. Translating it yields CASSLGNTGELFF.

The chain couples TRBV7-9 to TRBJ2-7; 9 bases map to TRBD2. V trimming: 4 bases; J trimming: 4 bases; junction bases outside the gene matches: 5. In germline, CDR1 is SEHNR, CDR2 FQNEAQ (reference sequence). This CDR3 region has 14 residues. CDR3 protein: CASSSQGLAYEQYF. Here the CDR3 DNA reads TGTGCCAGCAGCTCCCAGGGACTAGCTTACGAGCAGTACTTC. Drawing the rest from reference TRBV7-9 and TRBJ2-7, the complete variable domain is DTGVSQNPRHKITKRGQNVTFRCDPISEHNRLYWYRQTLGQGPEFLTYFQNEAQLEKSRLLSDRFSAERPKGSFSTLEIQRTEQGDSAMYLCASSSQGLAYEQYFGPGTRLTVT.

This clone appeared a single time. The CDR3 is CASSQDGADTQYF. The CDR3 DNA is TGTGCCAGTAGTCAAGACGGAGCAGATACGCAGTATTTT. The chain has TRBV19 and TRBJ2-3; the D is unclear. The CDR3 length is 13 residues. Trimming removed 5 bases at V and 4 bases at J, with 10 bases between. The germline CDR1 and CDR2 sequences are LNHDA and SQIVND (reference sequence).

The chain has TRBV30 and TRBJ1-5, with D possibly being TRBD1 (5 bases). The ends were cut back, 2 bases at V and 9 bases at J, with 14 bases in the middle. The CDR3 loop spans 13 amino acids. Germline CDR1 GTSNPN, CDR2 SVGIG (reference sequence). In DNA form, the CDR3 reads TGTGCCTGGAGTCCCGGGGGATTCGGGCCCCAGCATTTT. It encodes CAWSPGGFGPQHF.